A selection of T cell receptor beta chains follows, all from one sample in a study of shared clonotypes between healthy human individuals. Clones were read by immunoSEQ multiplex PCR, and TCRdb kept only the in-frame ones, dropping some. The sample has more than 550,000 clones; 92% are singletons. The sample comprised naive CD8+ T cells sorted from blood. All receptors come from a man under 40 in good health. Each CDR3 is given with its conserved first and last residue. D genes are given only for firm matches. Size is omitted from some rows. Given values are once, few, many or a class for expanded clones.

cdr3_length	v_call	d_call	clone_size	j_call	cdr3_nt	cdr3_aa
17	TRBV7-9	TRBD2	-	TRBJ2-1	TGTGCCAGCAGCTTAGGGGGGGGACCCAGCTCCTACAATGAGCAGTTCTTC	CASSLGGGPSSYNEQFF
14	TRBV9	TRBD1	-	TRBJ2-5	TGTGCCAGCAGCGTAGCGGACAGGGGAGAGACCCAGTACTTC	CASSVADRGETQYF
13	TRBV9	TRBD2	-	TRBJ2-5	TGTGCCAGCAGCGTCTGGGAGGGGGAGACCCAGTACTTC	CASSVWEGETQYF
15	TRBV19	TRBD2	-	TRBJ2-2	TGTGCCAGTACCGTACTAGCGGGAGGCACCGGGGAGCTGTTTTTT	CASTVLAGGTGELFF
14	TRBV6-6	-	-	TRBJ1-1	TGTGCCAGCAGTTACTCTGCCAGGGACACTGAAGCTTTCTTT	CASSYSARDTEAFF
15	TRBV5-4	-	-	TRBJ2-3	TGTGCCAGCAGCGGGATTGGGATGCCCACAGATACGCAGTATTTT	CASSGIGMPTDTQYF
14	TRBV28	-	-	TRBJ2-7	TGTGCCAGCAGTAAGAGGGGGGGAGAAAACGAGCAGTACTTC	CASSKRGGENEQYF
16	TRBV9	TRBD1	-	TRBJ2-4	TGTGCCAGCAGCCCAGGGAGGACAGGGGGTGAAAACATTCAGTACTTC	CASSPGRTGGENIQYF
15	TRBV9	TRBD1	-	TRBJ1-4	TGTGCCAGCAGCGTCGGGGGGACAGGGAGTGAAAAACTGTTTTTT	CASSVGGTGSEKLFF
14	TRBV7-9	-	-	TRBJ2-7	TGTGCCAGCAGGAGGGAGGTTGATTTTTACGAGCAGTACTTC	CASRREVDFYEQYF
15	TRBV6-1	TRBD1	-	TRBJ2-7	TGTGCCAGCAGTGATGACCGGGACAGGAACTACGAGCAGTACTTC	CASSDDRDRNYEQYF
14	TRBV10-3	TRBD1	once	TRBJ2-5	TGTGCCATCAGTAAGAGGACAGGAGAAGAGACCCAGTACTTC	CAISKRTGEETQYF
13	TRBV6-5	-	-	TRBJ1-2	TGTGCCAGCAGTTACTCGTGGGAGACGGGCTACACCTTC	CASSYSWETGYTF
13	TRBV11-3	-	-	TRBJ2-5	TGTGCCAGCAGCTGGGGACCGCAAGAGACCCAGTACTTC	CASSWGPQETQYF
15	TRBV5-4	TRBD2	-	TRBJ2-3	TGTGCCAGCAGCTTAGGGGTAAGCGGGGGAGATACGCAGTATTTT	CASSLGVSGGDTQYF
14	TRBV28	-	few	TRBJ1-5	TGTGCCAGCAGAGGGGTTTCGGGCAATCAGCCCCAGCATTTT	CASRGVSGNQPQHF
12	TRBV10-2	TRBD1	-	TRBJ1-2	TGCGCCAGCAGAACAGGGGGTGCTGGCTACACCTTC	CASRTGGAGYTF
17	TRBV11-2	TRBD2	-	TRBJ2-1	TGTGCCAGCAGCCCGCGGGGTGGGCTAGCGGGGTACAATGAGCAGTTCTTC	CASSPRGGLAGYNEQFF
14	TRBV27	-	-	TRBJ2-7	TGTGCCAGCAGTTTATCGGCCCGCTCCTACGAGCAGTACTTC	CASSLSARSYEQYF
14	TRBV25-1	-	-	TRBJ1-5	TGTGCCAGCAGTGGGGGCGGACGCAATCAGCCCCAGCATTTT	CASSGGGRNQPQHF
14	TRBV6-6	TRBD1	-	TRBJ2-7	TGTGCCAGCAGCGCGAAGGGGACAGCCTACGAGCAGTACTTC	CASSAKGTAYEQYF
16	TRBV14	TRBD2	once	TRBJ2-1	TGTGCCAGCAGCCAAACCGGGACTACCAGGTCGGATGAGCAGTTCTTC	CASSQTGTTRSDEQFF
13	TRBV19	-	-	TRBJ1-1	TGTGCCAGTAGCATGGGATTGAACACTGAAGCTTTCTTT	CASSMGLNTEAFF
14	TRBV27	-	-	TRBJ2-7	TGTGCCAGCAGTTTAATTGGACAGTCTTTCGAGCAGTACTTC	CASSLIGQSFEQYF
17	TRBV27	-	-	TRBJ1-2	TGTGCCAGTCCTATACCCTTTGAGAGGGGGAGTCTCTATGGCTACACCTTC	CASPIPFERGSLYGYTF
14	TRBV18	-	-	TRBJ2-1	TGTGCCAGCTCCCCTGCCACTAGTCTGGATGAGCAGTTCTTC	CASSPATSLDEQFF
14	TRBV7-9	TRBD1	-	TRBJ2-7	TGTGCCAGCAGCTGGACAGGGTTTCGGGAGGAGCAGTACTTC	CASSWTGFREEQYF
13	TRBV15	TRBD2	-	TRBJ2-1	TGTGCCACCAGCAGCGGGAGGGTAGATGAGCAGTTCTTC	CATSSGRVDEQFF
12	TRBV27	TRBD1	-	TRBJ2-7	TGTGCCAGCGGGACAGGGCCTTTGGGGCAGTACTTC	CASGTGPLGQYF
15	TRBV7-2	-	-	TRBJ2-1	TGTGCCAGCAGCTTGGAGGGGGGCTCCTACAATGAGCAGTTCTTC	CASSLEGGSYNEQFF
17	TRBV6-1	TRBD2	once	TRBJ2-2	TGTGCCAGCAGTGAAAAGGGAGGGCGACAGAACACCGGGGAGCTGTTTTTT	CASSEKGGRQNTGELFF
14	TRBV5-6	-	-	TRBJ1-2	TGTGCCAGCAGCTTATCTTTGGGGGTTTTGGGCTACACCTTC	CASSLSLGVLGYTF
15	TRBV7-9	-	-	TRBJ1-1	TGTGCCAGCAGCTTAGTACGCGGCCGAGGGACTGAAGCTTTCTTT	CASSLVRGRGTEAFF
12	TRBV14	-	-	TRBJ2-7	TGTGCCAGAGAACAGGGAACGGGGGAGCAGTACTTC	CAREQGTGEQYF
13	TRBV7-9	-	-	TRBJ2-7	TGTGCCAGCAGCAGCGACAGTTTAGTCGAGCAGTACTTC	CASSSDSLVEQYF
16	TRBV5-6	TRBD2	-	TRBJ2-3	TGTGCCAGCAGCTTGGTTAGCGGGACGAACACAGATACGCAGTATTTT	CASSLVSGTNTDTQYF
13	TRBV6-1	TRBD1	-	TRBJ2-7	TGTGCCAGCAGTGATGGACAGGGCTACGAGCAGTACTTC	CASSDGQGYEQYF
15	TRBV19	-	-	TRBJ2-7	TGTGCCAGTAGTCCCCTGGGGGACATTAACTACGAGCAGTACTTC	CASSPLGDINYEQYF
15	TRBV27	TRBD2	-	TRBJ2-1	TGTGCCAGCAGTGCCGGGACTAGCGGGACCAATGAGCAGTTCTTC	CASSAGTSGTNEQFF
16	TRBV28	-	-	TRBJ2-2	TGTGCCAGCAGACCGGACACCCCGACAAACACCGGGGAGCTGTTTTTT	CASRPDTPTNTGELFF
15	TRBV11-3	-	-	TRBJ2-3	TGTGCCAGCAGCGCGCGGGAAAATAGCACAGATACGCAGTATTTT	CASSARENSTDTQYF
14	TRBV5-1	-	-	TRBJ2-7	TGCGCCAGCAGTACCGGGATAGCCACCTACGAGCAGTACTTC	CASSTGIATYEQYF
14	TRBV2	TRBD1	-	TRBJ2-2	TGTGCCAGCAGAGACAGGGGTAACACCGGGGAGCTGTTTTTT	CASRDRGNTGELFF
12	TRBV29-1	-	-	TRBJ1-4	TGCAGCGTCAGGACAGACAATGAAAAACTGTTTTTT	CSVRTDNEKLFF
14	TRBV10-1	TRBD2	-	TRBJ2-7	TGCGCCAGCAGTGAGATAGCGGGAGGAAACGAGCAGTACTTC	CASSEIAGGNEQYF
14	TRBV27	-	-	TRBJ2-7	TGTGCCAGCAGTTTACTGGGCGGAAGGTACGAGCAGTACTTC	CASSLLGGRYEQYF
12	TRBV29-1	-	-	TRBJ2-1	TGCAGCGTACACACTATAAGCAATGAGCAGTTCTTC	CSVHTISNEQFF
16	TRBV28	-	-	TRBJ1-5	TGTGCCAGCAGTTTATCGCCAGGGTGGAGCAATCAGCCCCAGCATTTT	CASSLSPGWSNQPQHF
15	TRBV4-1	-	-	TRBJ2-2	TGCGCCAGCAGCCAAGATCTCGGGTCAAACGGGGAGCTGTTTTTT	CASSQDLGSNGELFF
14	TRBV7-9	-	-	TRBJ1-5	TGTGCCAGCAGCCCCCAGGAGCACAATCAGCCCCAGCATTTT	CASSPQEHNQPQHF
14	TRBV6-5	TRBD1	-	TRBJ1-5	TGTGCCAGCAGTCCGGGACAGGGCAATCAGCCCCAGCATTTT	CASSPGQGNQPQHF
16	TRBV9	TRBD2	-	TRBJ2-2	TGTGCCAGCAGCGAGGGGACTAGCGGTTTGGCCGGGGAGCTGTTTTTT	CASSEGTSGLAGELFF